This TCR beta chain was recorded in a study of cytomegalovirus exposure and HLA in healthy donors. PCR employed 60 Vbeta and 13 Jbeta primers. Sequencing was performed with immunoSEQ multiplex PCR; in TCRdb, only in-frame clones are kept and a portion is missing. The sample consists of 80,000 to 95,000 clones, approximately 63% of them appearing once. Trimming left V 4 bases short and J 2 bases short, with 11 bases between. Germline loops: CDR1 SGHRS, CDR2 YFSETQ. The CDR3 is made up of 14 amino acids. This sequence originates from a woman in her thirties in good health and CMV-seronegative. The rearrangement links TRBV5-1 to TRBJ2-3, with D perhaps TRBD1 (6 bases). What was sequenced was PBMCs. CDR3 nucleotides: TGCGCCAGCAGCCCACAGGGAGCCACAGATACGCAGTATTTT. This gives the protein CASSPQGATDTQYF.